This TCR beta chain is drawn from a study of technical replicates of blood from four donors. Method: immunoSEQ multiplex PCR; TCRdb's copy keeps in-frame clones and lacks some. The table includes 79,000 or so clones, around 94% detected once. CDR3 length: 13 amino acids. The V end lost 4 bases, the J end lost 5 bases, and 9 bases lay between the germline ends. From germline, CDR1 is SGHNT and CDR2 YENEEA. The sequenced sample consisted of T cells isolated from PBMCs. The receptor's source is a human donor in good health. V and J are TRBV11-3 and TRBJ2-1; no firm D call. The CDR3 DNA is TGTGCCAGCAGCTCTTTAGTCAACAATGAGCAGTTCTTC. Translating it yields CASSSLVNNEQFF.